The 27 T cell receptor beta chains below were found in one sample sequenced in a study of T cells in women clearing cervical HPV infection. Assay: immunoSEQ multiplex PCR; the TCRdb copy retains only in-frame clones and omits some. The table lists 30,000 to 45,000 clones. Source material: blood buffy coat. All receptors derive from a woman aged 18 to 75 with a cervical HPV16 infection that either progressed to CIN3+ or cleared (not recorded which).

Partial CDR3 DNA: TGTGCCAGTAGTATAGGACAGGGCCAAGAGACC. Residues: CASSIGQGQET. The complete CDR3 reads CASSIGQGQETQYF. V gene TRBV19 combines with J gene TRBJ2-5, with 7 bases fitting TRBD1. Read sequence stops 3 residues before the CDR3 end, and the germline J gene provides the missing end. The germline V gene has CDR1 LNHDA and CDR2 SQIVND (reference sequence). V lost 1 base and J lost 1; bases outside the gene matches: 0. This CDR3 spans 14 amino acids.

Points on this clone: The DNA ends 3 residues before the CDR3 does, and the rest of the CDR3 is filled in from the germline J gene. V gene TRBV4-1 combines with J gene TRBJ2-7; D call uncertain. CDR3 length: 15 amino acids. Trimming cost V 4 bases and J 3 bases, with 16 bases left between them. Germline V gives CDR1 MGHRA, CDR2 YSYEKL. The part of the CDR3 DNA that was read is TGCGCCAGCAGCCCCCTCGCAGGTTCCCTCTACGAG. It yields the protein CASSPLAGSLYE. The complete CDR3 reads CASSPLAGSLYEQYF.

A note on this clone: The CDR3 goes on 3 residues after the read ends, and that part is filled in from the germline J gene. The J gene is TRBJ2-1, the V gene TRBV7-6, with TRBD2 as a possible D gene (7 bases). The CDR3 loop spans 14 amino acids. The V gene lost 5 bases and the J gene lost 4 bases, with 12 bases spanning the gap. From germline, CDR1 is SGHVS and CDR2 FNYEAQ. The CDR3 DNA, read in part, is TGTGCCAGCAGCGCGGGGGCGCCTTACAATGAG. The encoded protein is CASSAGAPYNE. The entire CDR3 protein reads CASSAGAPYNEQFF. Looking up the rest from reference TRBV7-6 and TRBJ2-1 gives the full variable domain: GAGVSQSPRYKVTKRGQDVALRCDPISGHVSLYWYRQALGQGPEFLTYFNYEAQQDKSGLPNDRFSAERPEGSISTLTIQRTEQRDSAMYRCASSAGAPYNEQFFGPGTRLTVL.

On this clone itself: The read finishes 3 residues shy of the CDR3 end, and the germline J gene is used to complete it. This chain joins TRBV2 and TRBJ2-2, with 9 bases identical to TRBD2. CDR1 is SNHLY and CDR2 is FYNNEI in the germline V gene. V shed 3 bases, J shed 7 bases, and the junction held 3 bases outside the gene matches. The CDR3 totals 14 residues. CDR3 region: CASSDSGGYGELFF. CDR3 bases read: TGTGCCAGCAGTGATAGCGGGGGATACGGGGAG.

A word on this clone: The read stops 3 residues short of the end of the CDR3; the missing end is completed from the germline J gene. This chain uses TRBV7-2 with TRBJ2-7, with D perhaps TRBD2 (7 bases). The CDR3 consists of 14 residues. The ends were cut back, 6 bases at V and 2 bases at J, with 14 bases in the middle. Germline assignment: CDR1 SGHTA and CDR2 FQGNSA. The sequenced part of the CDR3 DNA is TGTGCCAGCAGAATGGCGGGGGCAGCCTACGAG. It specifies CASRMAGAAYE. The whole CDR3 sequence is CASRMAGAAYEQYF.

As to this clone: The read gets to within 3 residues of the CDR3 end, and the germline J gene fills in the rest. This chain connects TRBV7-2 to TRBJ2-7; TRBD1 agrees at 7 bases. The germline gives CDR1 SGHTA, CDR2 FQGNSA. V shed 5 bases, J shed 6 bases, and the junction held 10 bases outside the gene matches. This CDR3 region has 14 residues. The CDR3 protein is CASSARQGASEQYF. The sequenced CDR3 bases are TGTGCCAGCAGCGCCAGACAGGGAGCCAGCGAG.

Points on this clone: The sequenced fragment ends 3 residues before the CDR3 boundary, so the rest is inferred from the germline J gene. The gene calls are TRBV29-1 and TRBJ2-7; D is unresolved. CDR3 length: 11 residues. Trimming cost V 2 bases and J 2 bases, with 4 bases left between them. Per the germline V gene, CDR1 is SQVTM and CDR2 is ANQGSEA. CDR3 protein: CSVEQTYEQYF. The CDR3 DNA, read in part, is TGCAGCGTTGAACAGACCTACGAG.

Points on this clone: The observed sequence ends 3 residues before the CDR3 terminus, with the missing tail filled in from the germline J gene. The chain links TRBV5-1 to TRBJ2-1; TRBD2 matches 11 bases. CDR1 and CDR2 (germline): SGHRS, YFSETQ. V gave up 2 bases and J gave up 0 bases; unmatched junction bases: 10. The CDR3 totals 19 residues. CDR3 sequence reads: CASSLPLAGGGTSYNEQFF. The CDR3 bases that were read are TGCGCCAGCAGCTTACCGCTAGCGGGGGGCGGGACCTCCTACAATGAG. The variable domain in full, with the rest retrieved from reference TRBV5-1 and TRBJ2-1, is KAGVTQTPRYLIKTRGQQVTLSCSPISGHRSVSWYQQTPGQGLQFLFEYFSETQRNKGNFPGRFSGRQFSNSRSEMNVSTLELGDSALYLCASSLPLAGGGTSYNEQFFGPGTRLTVL.

As to this clone: At one end the junction does not follow the germline gene, possibly because of a read error. Read coverage stops 3 residues before the CDR3 terminus; the germline J gene supplies the remainder. This chain connects TRBV4-2 to TRBJ2-7, with D perhaps assigned TRBD1 or TRBD2 (7 bases each). The CDR3 extends over 15 amino acids. Germline values: CDR1 LGHNA, CDR2 YNFKEQ. CDR3 DNA (partial): TGCGCCAGCAGCCAAGAGCGGGACAGCTTCTACGAG. As protein: CASSQERDSFYE. The full CDR3 protein is CASSQERDSFYEQYF.

A remark on this clone: Read coverage stops 3 residues before the CDR3 terminus; the germline J gene supplies the remainder. The V gene is TRBV2, the J gene TRBJ1-1; 11 bases match TRBD1. The V and J ends lost 9 bases and 1 base, in that order; junction bases with no gene match: 7. This CDR3 contains 15 residues. CDR1 SNHLY and CDR2 FYNNEI come from the germline V gene. CDR3 bases read: TGTGCCAGTCGGACAGGGGGCGGTTGGAACACTGAA. Translated, it gives CASRTGGGWNTE. The complete CDR3 sequence is CASRTGGGWNTEAFF.

Remarks on this clone: The read is 3 residues too short to cover the CDR3 end, so that end is filled in from the germline J gene. The chain carries TRBV6-2 or TRBV6-3 and TRBJ1-3; D might be TRBD1 (5 bases). V shed 6 bases and J shed 4 bases, with 19 bases lying between them. The CDR3 is made up of 16 amino acids. Looked up from germline, CDR1 is MNHEY and CDR2 is SVGEGT. Incomplete CDR3 DNA: TGTGCCAGCAGGCGCGCAGGAGGGGAGGCCGGAAACACC. Its protein product is CASRRAGGEAGNT. The entire CDR3 sequence reads CASRRAGGEAGNTIYF.

Note on this clone: The observed sequence ends 3 residues before the CDR3 terminus, with the missing tail filled in from the germline J gene. This sequence joins TRBV5-4 and TRBJ1-6; D ambiguous. The CDR3 contains 15 residues. Trimming pared 3 bases from V and 3 bases from J, leaving 10 bases between. Germline lookup yields CDR1 SGHNT and CDR2 YYREEE (reference sequence). CDR3 bases read: TGTGCCAGCAGCTCGAACACGGGCTATAATTCACCC. It codes for CASSSNTGYNSP. The entire CDR3 reads CASSSNTGYNSPLHF.

Remarks on this clone: The missing CDR3 end, 3 residues past where the read stops, is filled in from the germline J gene. The J gene is TRBJ2-1, the V gene TRBV6-2 or TRBV6-3; 12 positions agree with TRBD2. The CDR3 length is 15 residues. V trimming: 3 bases; J trimming: 9 bases; junction bases outside the gene matches: 6. Germline CDR1 reads MNHEY; CDR2 reads SVGEGT. CDR3 protein: CASSYLAGGPVEQFF. The covered CDR3 bases are TGTGCCAGCAGTTATCTAGCGGGAGGGCCGGTTGAG.

Remarks on this clone: The read halts 3 residues ahead of the CDR3 end, with the missing end drawn from the germline J gene. V usage is TRBV28 and J usage is TRBJ1-2, with D unclear. Germline values: CDR1 MDHEN, CDR2 SYDVKM. The CDR3 is made up of 15 amino acids. V was trimmed by 2 bases and J by 4 bases, leaving 14 bases between them. The part of the CDR3 DNA that was read is TGTGCCAGCAGTTTACCCCAAGGGCTTGGCTATGGC. Translation gives CASSLPQGLGYG. From start to end, the CDR3 is CASSLPQGLGYGYTF.

As regards this clone: The read ends 3 residues early relative to the CDR3; the germline J gene fills the gap. This rearrangement joins TRBV6-2 or TRBV6-3 to TRBJ2-3; 9 bases align to TRBD2. Germline V gene sequence: CDR1 MNHEY, CDR2 SVGEGT. There are 15 residues in the CDR3. Unmatched junction bases numbered 2, after V lost 4 bases and J lost 0 bases. The CDR3 is CASSSTSGSTDTQYF. Incomplete CDR3 DNA: TGTGCCAGCAGTTCTACTAGCGGGAGCACAGATACG.

With regard to this clone: The read terminates 3 residues before the CDR3 end, so the remaining end is supplied by the germline J gene. This chain connects TRBV4-2 to TRBJ1-5; perhaps TRBD1 as D (6 bases). V was shortened by 0 bases and J by 5 bases, with 17 bases between the two germline ends. The germline V gene has CDR1 LGHNA and CDR2 YNFKEQ. The CDR3 contains 17 residues. CDR3 in amino acids: CASSQDLGTTGYQPQHF. Incomplete CDR3 DNA: TGTGCCAGCAGCCAAGATCTCGGAACGACAGGATATCAGCCC.

About this clone itself: The read ends 3 residues before the CDR3 terminus; that terminus is restored from the germline J gene. V usage is TRBV7-6 and J usage is TRBJ2-2; 7 bases line up with TRBD2. CDR1 is SGHVS, CDR2 FNYEAQ, per germline. With 1 base clipped from V and 3 bases from J, the junction kept 5 bases outside the gene matches. This CDR3 has 16 residues. The covered CDR3 bases are TGTGCCAGCAGCTTAGGCGCTAGCGGACACACCGGGGAG. It is translated as CASSLGASGHTGE. The full CDR3 sequence reads CASSLGASGHTGELFF.

This CDR3 is CSAREGKVNTEAFF. Incomplete CDR3 DNA: TGCAGTGCTAGAGAAGGCAAAGTGAACACTGAA. This chain links TRBV20-1 with TRBJ1-1; D is uncertain. Read coverage stops 3 residues before the CDR3 terminus; the germline J gene supplies the remainder. Per the germline V gene, CDR1 is DFQATT and CDR2 is SNEGSKA (reference sequence). Deletions cut 0 bases from V and 0 bases from J, with 8 bases between. The CDR3 contains 14 residues.

About this clone: The read finishes 3 residues shy of the CDR3 end, and the germline J gene is used to complete it. The chain employs TRBV5-5 and TRBJ2-1; D is uncertain. Trimming cost V 0 bases and J 0 bases, with 4 bases left between them. CDR1 is SGHKS, CDR2 YYEKEE, per germline (reference sequence). This CDR3 has 14 residues. This CDR3 reads CASSLEVSYNEQFF. Incomplete CDR3 DNA: TGTGCCAGCAGCTTGGAGGTCTCCTACAATGAG.

With respect to this clone: From the germline J gene comes the end of the CDR3, since the read stops 3 residues before it. The J gene is TRBJ2-5, the V gene TRBV6-1, with 7 positions matching TRBD2. Trimming cost V 1 base and J 1 base; bases outside gene matches: 9. Germline V CDR1 and CDR2: MNHNS, SASEGT. The CDR3 is made up of 17 amino acids. Here the CDR3 reads CASSEGLADSFQETQYF. The covered CDR3 bases are TGTGCCAGCAGTGAAGGCCTAGCGGACTCTTTCCAAGAGACC.

Points on this clone: The CDR3 end lies 3 residues beyond the end of the read and is filled in from the germline J gene. J is TRBJ2-7 and V is TRBV5-6; possibly TRBD2 for D (6 bases). CDR3 size: 14 residues. In germline, CDR1 is SGHDT, CDR2 YYEEEE. V was cut by 0 bases and J by 3 bases, with 10 bases left in between. The CDR3 bases that were read are TGTGCCAGCAGCTTGGGGGGGGATGTCTACGAG. Protein: CASSLGGDVYE. The whole CDR3 sequence reads CASSLGGDVYEQYF.

A remark on this clone: The read comes to an end 3 residues before the CDR3 does, leaving the germline J gene to fill in the end. V gene TRBV11-2 combines with J gene TRBJ1-1; D ambiguous. Trimming removed 3 bases from V and 4 bases from J, with 12 bases in between. This CDR3 is built from 14 residues. In germline, CDR1 is SGHAT, CDR2 FQNNGV. CDR3 DNA (partial): TGTGCCAGCAGCTTTATAGAAATTGGCACTGAA. The encoded protein is CASSFIEIGTE. The entire CDR3 sequence reads CASSFIEIGTEAFF.

As for this clone: The read finishes 3 residues shy of the CDR3 end, and the germline J gene is used to complete it. The J gene is TRBJ2-5, the V gene TRBV2; 12 positions agree with TRBD1. The CDR3 sequence is 15 residues long. The V and J ends lost 6 bases and 3 bases, in that order; junction bases with no gene match: 5. The germline V gene has CDR1 SNHLY and CDR2 FYNNEI. This CDR3 reads CASRAGTGGKETQYF. The CDR3 bases that were read are TGTGCCAGCAGAGCCGGGACAGGGGGCAAAGAGACC.

Comment on this clone: The CDR3 end is not reached by the read, which stops 3 residues before it; the germline J gene fills it in. The chain carries TRBV4-1 and TRBJ2-7; 9 nucleotides match TRBD1. Per germline, CDR1 MGHRA and CDR2 YSYEKL. The CDR3 extends over 14 amino acids. V was clipped by 2 bases and J by 6 bases; unmatched bases: 5. CDR3 residues: CASSQPGQGFEQYF. The part of the CDR3 DNA that was read is TGCGCCAGCAGCCAACCGGGACAGGGTTTCGAG.

As to this clone: The sequenced fragment ends 3 residues before the CDR3 boundary, so the rest is inferred from the germline J gene. This chain joins TRBV12-3 or TRBV12-4 and TRBJ2-7; D is undetermined. V lost 3 bases, J lost 5 bases, and 11 bases lay in between. The CDR3 totals 13 residues. CDR3 DNA (partial): TGTGCCAGCAGTTTCACCCCTGCGGACGAG. Its protein is CASSFTPADE. The entire CDR3 reads CASSFTPADEQYF.

With respect to this clone: The DNA ends 3 residues before the CDR3 does, and the rest of the CDR3 is filled in from the germline J gene. This chain links TRBV7-8 with TRBJ1-1; D unclear. This CDR3 contains 15 residues. The germline gives CDR1 SGHVS, CDR2 FQNEAQ. The CDR3 loop reads CASSLFQRELETAFF. The CDR3 DNA, read in part, is TGTGCCAGCAGCTTATTCCAGCGGGAGTTGGAGACC.

A word on this clone: The observed sequence ends 3 residues before the CDR3 terminus, with the missing tail filled in from the germline J gene. V gene TRBV2 combines with J gene TRBJ2-1, with 7 nucleotides matching TRBD2. The CDR3 contains 16 residues. Germline-derived CDR1 and CDR2 are SNHLY and FYNNEI. With 4 bases clipped from V and 9 bases from J, the junction kept 15 bases outside the gene matches. CDR3 DNA (partial): TGTGCCAGCAGTGCGATAGCGAAAAATCGGGAGGCTGAG. This translates into CASSAIAKNREAE. The CDR3 in full is CASSAIAKNREAEQFF. The entire variable domain, with the rest obtained from reference TRBV2 and TRBJ2-1, is as follows: EPEVTQTPSHQVTQMGQEVILRCVPISNHLYFYWYRQILGQKVEFLVSFYNNEISEKSEIFDDQFSVERPDGSNFTLKIRSTKLEDSAMYFCASSAIAKNREAEQFFGPGTRLTVL.